This TCR beta chain is from a study of blood T cell repertoires in COVID-19. This CDR3 comprises 15 residues. V lost 1 base to trimming and J lost 3 bases; unmatched junction nucleotides: 6. The germline CDR1 and CDR2 sequences are SEHNR and FQNEAQ (reference sequence). The repertoire was sequenced with immunoSEQ multiplex PCR; TCRdb's copy has only in-frame clones and lacks some. The table records 200,000 to 300,000 clones, 80% to 90% of them present only once. What was sequenced was peripheral blood. This clonotype originated in a man in his 60s with acute or convalescent COVID-19. This sequence joins TRBV7-9 and TRBJ2-7; TRBD2 matches at 7 bases. This CDR3 is CASSLVTGTIYEQYF. The CDR3 coding sequence is TGTGCCAGCAGCTTAGTTACCGGGACTATCTACGAGCAGTACTTC.